This is a list of T cell receptor beta chains from one sample in a study of blood T cell repertoires in COVID-19. Using immunoSEQ multiplex PCR, the repertoire was profiled, and TCRdb retains in-frame clones only, with some absent. In the table there are about 270,000 clones, around 85% of which are singletons. Sequencing was done on a sample of peripheral blood. The receptors were sampled from a woman aged 50 to 65 with active or convalescent COVID-19. Each CDR3 is given with its conserved first and last residue. The D gene is left open where the match is weak. Size values are once, few and many counts, or a class for expanded clones, and some rows have none.

v_call	d_call	cdr3_length	j_call	clone_size	cdr3_nt	cdr3_aa
TRBV27	TRBD1	16	TRBJ2-1	once	TGTGCCAGCAGTTTCCTAGGGACAGACGGCTACAATGAGCAGTTCTTC	CASSFLGTDGYNEQFF
TRBV4-2	TRBD2	16	TRBJ2-1	.	TGTGCCAGCAGCCCACAAGTAGGCGGACTAGTGAATGAGCAGTTCTTC	CASSPQVGGLVNEQFF
TRBV10-3	.	13	TRBJ1-1	.	TGTGCCATCAGTGGGTACAGTTACACTGAAGCTTTCTTT	CAISGYSYTEAFF
TRBV18	TRBD1	17	TRBJ1-1	.	TGTGCCAGCTCACCAAGAACAGGGGATTACATGAACACTGAAGCTTTCTTT	CASSPRTGDYMNTEAFF
TRBV20-1	TRBD1	15	TRBJ1-2	.	TGCAGTGCTAGTCGACCGGGACAGGCGGTGGAGGGCTACACCTTC	CSASRPGQAVEGYTF
TRBV4-2	TRBD2	19	TRBJ2-1	.	TGTGCCAGCAGCCAGGGGACTAGCGGGAGCGGGGGCTCCTACAATGAGCAGTTCTTC	CASSQGTSGSGGSYNEQFF
TRBV25-1	TRBD2	15	TRBJ2-7	.	TGTGCCAGCAGTGAATGGGGGACTAGCTCCTACGAGCAGTACTTC	CASSEWGTSSYEQYF
TRBV28	TRBD2	15	TRBJ2-1	.	TGTGCCAGCAGTTTGTGGACTAGCGGGAAGAATGAGCAGTTCTTC	CASSLWTSGKNEQFF
TRBV19	.	12	TRBJ1-4	.	TGTGCCAGTTCAGGGGCTAATGAAAAACTGTTTTTT	CASSGANEKLFF
TRBV10-3	TRBD2	14	TRBJ2-3	.	TGTGCCATCAGGGCGGGAGGTTCATCAGATACGCAGTATTTT	CAIRAGGSSDTQYF
TRBV30	TRBD1	14	TRBJ2-1	once	TGTGCCTGGGGCCGGGACAGGGTACCCAATGAGCAGTTCTTC	CAWGRDRVPNEQFF
TRBV23-1	TRBD1	16	TRBJ1-5	few	TGCGCCAGTTTCTGGGGCCGGGACAGGGTCAATCAGCCCCAGCATTTT	CASFWGRDRVNQPQHF
TRBV19	.	15	TRBJ2-2	.	TGTGCCAGTAGTCTCTACAGTTCGAACACCGGGGAGCTGTTTTTT	CASSLYSSNTGELFF
TRBV7-2	.	13	TRBJ2-7	once	TGTGCCAGCAGCTCCGGGTATTCCTACGAGCAGTACTTC	CASSSGYSYEQYF
TRBV5-1	TRBD1	12	TRBJ1-2	.	TGCGCCAGCAGCTTGCAGGGGGATGGCTACACCTTC	CASSLQGDGYTF
TRBV5-5	TRBD2	15	TRBJ2-3	.	TGTGCCAGCAGCGCCGGGACTAGCGGCACAGATACGCAGTATTTT	CASSAGTSGTDTQYF
TRBV21-1	.	15	TRBJ1-2	.	TGTGCCAGCAGCAAAAAGGTAGTCGGAGGGGATGGCTACACCTTC	CASSKKVVGGDGYTF
TRBV6-5	TRBD1	14	TRBJ2-7	once	TGTGCCAGCAGTAACGGGGACAGTTTCTACGAGCAGTACTTC	CASSNGDSFYEQYF
TRBV7-9	.	14	TRBJ1-2	once	TGTGCCAGCAGCGTTAGTGGACAGTCCTCAGGCTACACCTTC	CASSVSGQSSGYTF
TRBV13	TRBD1	14	TRBJ1-1	.	TGTGCCACCCAAGCCGGGACAGGGGTGGAAGGAGCTTTCTTT	CATQAGTGVEGAFF
TRBV2	.	12	TRBJ1-2	.	TGTGCCAGCAGTGAGGAGGGCTATGGCTACACCTTC	CASSEEGYGYTF
TRBV7-9	TRBD1	15	TRBJ2-3	.	TGTGCCAGCAGCCCGGACAGGGGGCGTTCAGATACGCAGTATTTT	CASSPDRGRSDTQYF
TRBV29-1	.	12	TRBJ2-2	.	TGCAGCGTTGATGGGAGGCCCGGGGAGCTGTTTTTT	CSVDGRPGELFF